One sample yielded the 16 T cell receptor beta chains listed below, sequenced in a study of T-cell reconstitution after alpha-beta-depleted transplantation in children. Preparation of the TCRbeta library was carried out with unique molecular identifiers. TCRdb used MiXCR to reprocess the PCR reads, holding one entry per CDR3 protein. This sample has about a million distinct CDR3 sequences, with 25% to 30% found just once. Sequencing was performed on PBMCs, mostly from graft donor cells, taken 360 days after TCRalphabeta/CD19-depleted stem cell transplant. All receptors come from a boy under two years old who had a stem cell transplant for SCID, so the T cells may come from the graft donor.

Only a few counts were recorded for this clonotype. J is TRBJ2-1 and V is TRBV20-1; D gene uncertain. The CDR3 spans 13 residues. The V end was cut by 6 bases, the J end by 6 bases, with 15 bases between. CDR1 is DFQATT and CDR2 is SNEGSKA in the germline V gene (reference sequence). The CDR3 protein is CSAPIRVVNEQFF. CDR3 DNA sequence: TGCAGTGCCCCAATTCGGGTAGTCAATGAGCAGTTCTTC.

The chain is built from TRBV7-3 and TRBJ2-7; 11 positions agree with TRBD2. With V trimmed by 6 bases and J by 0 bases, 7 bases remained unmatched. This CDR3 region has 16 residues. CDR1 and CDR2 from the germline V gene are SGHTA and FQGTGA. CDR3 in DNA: TGTGCCAGCAGACTTGCACTAGCGGGGGTCTCCTACGAGCAGTACTTC. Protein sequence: CASRLALAGVSYEQYF.

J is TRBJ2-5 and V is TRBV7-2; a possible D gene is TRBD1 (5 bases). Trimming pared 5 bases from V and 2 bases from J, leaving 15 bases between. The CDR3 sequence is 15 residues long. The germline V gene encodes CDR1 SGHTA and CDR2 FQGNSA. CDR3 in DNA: TGTGCCAGCAGCCCCAGCTGGGCAGGGCAAGAGACCCAGTACTTC. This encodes CASSPSWAGQETQYF.

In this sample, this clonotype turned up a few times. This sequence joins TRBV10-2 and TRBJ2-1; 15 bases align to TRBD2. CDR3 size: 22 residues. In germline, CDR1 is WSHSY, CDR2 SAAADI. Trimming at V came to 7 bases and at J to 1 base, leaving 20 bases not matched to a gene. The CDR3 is CASKGQGVLGLAGGFSYNEQFF. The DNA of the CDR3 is TGCGCCAGCAAGGGACAGGGGGTCTTGGGACTAGCGGGGGGATTTTCCTACAATGAGCAGTTCTTC.

The CDR3 protein is CASSQDWPDYGYTF. In DNA, the CDR3 is TGCGCCAGCAGCCAAGATTGGCCGGACTATGGCTACACCTTC. The V gene is TRBV4-3, the J gene TRBJ1-2, with unresolved D. The CDR3 consists of 14 residues. Germline-derived CDR1 and CDR2 are LGHNA and YSLEER. V was pared by 0 bases and J by 3 bases, with 8 bases between.

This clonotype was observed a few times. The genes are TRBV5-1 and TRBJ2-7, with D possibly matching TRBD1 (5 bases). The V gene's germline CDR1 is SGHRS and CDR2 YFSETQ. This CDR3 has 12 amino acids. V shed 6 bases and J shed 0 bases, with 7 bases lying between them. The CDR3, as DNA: TGCGCCAGCAAGGGGAACTCCTACGAGCAGTACTTC. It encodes CASKGNSYEQYF.

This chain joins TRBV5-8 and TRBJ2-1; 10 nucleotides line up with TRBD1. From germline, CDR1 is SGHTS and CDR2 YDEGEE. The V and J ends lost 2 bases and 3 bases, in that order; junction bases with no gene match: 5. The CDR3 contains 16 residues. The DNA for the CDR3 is TGTGCCAGCAGCTTACCGGACAGGGGGATCTACAATGAGCAGTTCTTC. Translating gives CASSLPDRGIYNEQFF.

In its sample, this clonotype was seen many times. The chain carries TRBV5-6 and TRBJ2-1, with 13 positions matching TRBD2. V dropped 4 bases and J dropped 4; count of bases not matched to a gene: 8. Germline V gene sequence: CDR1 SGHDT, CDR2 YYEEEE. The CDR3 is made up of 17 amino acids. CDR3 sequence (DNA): TGTGCCAGCAGCAGAAGAGAGGGACTAGCGGGGTACAATGAGCAGTTCTTC. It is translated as CASSRREGLAGYNEQFF.

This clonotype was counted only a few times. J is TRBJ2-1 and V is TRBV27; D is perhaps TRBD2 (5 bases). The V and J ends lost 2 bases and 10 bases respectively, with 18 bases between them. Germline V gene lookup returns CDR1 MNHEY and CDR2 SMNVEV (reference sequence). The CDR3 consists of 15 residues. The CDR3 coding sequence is TGTGCCAGCAGTTTAGTTTGGCCTAGCCCTAGCGAGCAGTTCTTC. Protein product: CASSLVWPSPSEQFF.

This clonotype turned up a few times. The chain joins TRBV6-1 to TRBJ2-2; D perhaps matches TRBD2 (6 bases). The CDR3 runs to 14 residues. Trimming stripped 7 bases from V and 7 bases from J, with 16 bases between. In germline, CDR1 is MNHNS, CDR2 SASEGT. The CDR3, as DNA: TGTGCCAGCACCCTCATGGGGGGAGGCGGGGAGCTGTTTTTT. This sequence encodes CASTLMGGGGELFF.

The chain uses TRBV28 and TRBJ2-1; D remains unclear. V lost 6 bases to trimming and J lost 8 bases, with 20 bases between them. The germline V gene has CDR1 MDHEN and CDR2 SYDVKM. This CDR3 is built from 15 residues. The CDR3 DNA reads TGTGCCAGCAGGGTTGGGTACCTAGGGTTGGATGAGCAGTTCTTC. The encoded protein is CASRVGYLGLDEQFF.

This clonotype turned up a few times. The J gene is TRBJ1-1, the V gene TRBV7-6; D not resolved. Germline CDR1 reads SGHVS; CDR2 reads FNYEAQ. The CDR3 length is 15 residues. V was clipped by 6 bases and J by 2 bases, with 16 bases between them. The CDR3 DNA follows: TGTGCCAGCAGTTATACCCCGGCGATTAACACTGAAGCTTTCTTT. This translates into CASSYTPAINTEAFF.

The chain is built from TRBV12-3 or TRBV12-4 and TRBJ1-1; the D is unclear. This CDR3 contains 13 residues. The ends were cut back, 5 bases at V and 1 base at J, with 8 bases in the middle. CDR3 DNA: TGTGCCAGCAGTGGGCAGCCGAACACTGAAGCTTTCTTT. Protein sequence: CASSGQPNTEAFF.

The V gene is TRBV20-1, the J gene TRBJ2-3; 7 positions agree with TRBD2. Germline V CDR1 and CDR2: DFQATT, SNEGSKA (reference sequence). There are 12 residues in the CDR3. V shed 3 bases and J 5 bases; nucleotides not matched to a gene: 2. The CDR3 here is CSASGGIDTQYF. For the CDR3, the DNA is TGCAGTGCTAGCGGGGGGATAGATACGCAGTATTTT.

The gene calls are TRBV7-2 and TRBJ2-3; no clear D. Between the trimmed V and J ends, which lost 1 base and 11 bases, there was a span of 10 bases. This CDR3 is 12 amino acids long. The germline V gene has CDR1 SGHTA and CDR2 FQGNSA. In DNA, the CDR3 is TGTGCCAGCAGCTTAGTGGGCGACCTGCAGTATTTT. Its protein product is CASSLVGDLQYF.

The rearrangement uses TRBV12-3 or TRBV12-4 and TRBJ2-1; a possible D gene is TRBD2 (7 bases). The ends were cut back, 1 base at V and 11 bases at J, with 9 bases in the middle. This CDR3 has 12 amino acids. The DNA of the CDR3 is TGTGCCAGCAGTTTAGGCGGGGGCCAGCAGTTCTTC. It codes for CASSLGGGQQFF.